This entry is about one TCR beta chain. The data derive from a study of blood T cell repertoires in COVID-19. Study details: Sources were T cells, B-cell-depleted T cells, or PBMCs; the material itself was cDNA or gDNA.

Per the germline V gene, CDR1 is GTSNPN and CDR2 is SVGIG (reference sequence). This CDR3 has 14 amino acids. The V segment lost 4 bases and the J segment 9 bases; nucleotides outside the gene matches: 8. Sequencing used immunoSEQ multiplex PCR; TCRdb keeps in-frame clones, though not all of them. The data show roughly 200,000 clones, with roughly 83% seen just once and 5% to 7% held by the top ten. The chain is built from TRBV30 and TRBJ2-1; the match to TRBD2 covers 11 bases. This clonotype was obtained from a man in his forties with acute COVID-19. Sequences were obtained from PBMCs or T cells enriched from blood (not recorded which). The CDR3 DNA reads TGTGCCTGGACTTTAGCGGGAGGGCCGCTTGAGCAGTTCTTC. Translating it yields CAWTLAGGPLEQFF.